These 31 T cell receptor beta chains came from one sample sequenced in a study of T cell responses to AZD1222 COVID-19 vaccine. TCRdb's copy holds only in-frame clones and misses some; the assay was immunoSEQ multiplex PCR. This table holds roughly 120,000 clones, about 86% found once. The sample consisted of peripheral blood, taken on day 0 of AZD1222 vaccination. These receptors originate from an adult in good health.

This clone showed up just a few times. This chain's CDR3 is CASSYEGLVGREQFF. CDR3 nucleotide sequence: TGTGCCAGCAGTTACGAGGGACTAGTCGGCCGGGAGCAGTTCTTC. This chain joins TRBV6-2 or TRBV6-3 and TRBJ2-1; 8 bases map to TRBD2. The germline gives CDR1 MNHEY, CDR2 SVGEGT. V was clipped by 2 bases and J by 10 bases; unmatched bases: 10. This CDR3 is built from 15 residues.

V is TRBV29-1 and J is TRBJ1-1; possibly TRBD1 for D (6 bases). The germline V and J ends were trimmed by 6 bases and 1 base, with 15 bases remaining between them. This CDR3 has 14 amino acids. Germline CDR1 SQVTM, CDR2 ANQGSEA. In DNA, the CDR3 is TGCAGCGTGAGGGGGTGGTCGGAGAACACTGAAGCTTTCTTT. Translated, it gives CSVRGWSENTEAFF. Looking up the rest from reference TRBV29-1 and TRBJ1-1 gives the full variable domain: SAVISQKPSRDICQRGTSLTIQCQVDSQVTMMFWYRQQPGQSLTLIATANQGSEATYESGFVIDKFPISRPNLTFSTLTVSNMSPEDSSIYLCSVRGWSENTEAFFGQGTRLTVV.

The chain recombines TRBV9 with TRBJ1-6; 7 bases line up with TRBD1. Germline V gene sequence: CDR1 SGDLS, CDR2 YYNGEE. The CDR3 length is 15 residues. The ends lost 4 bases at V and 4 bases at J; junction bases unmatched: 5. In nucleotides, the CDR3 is TGTGCCAGCAGCCCGGGACAGAGATATAATTCACCCCTCCACTTT. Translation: CASSPGQRYNSPLHF.

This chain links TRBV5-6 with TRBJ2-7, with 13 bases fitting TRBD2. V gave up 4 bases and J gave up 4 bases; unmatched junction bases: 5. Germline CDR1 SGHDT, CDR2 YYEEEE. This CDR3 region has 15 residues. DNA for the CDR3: TGTGCCAGCAGCCTCGGACTAGCGGGGGAATACGAGCAGTACTTC. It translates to CASSLGLAGEYEQYF.

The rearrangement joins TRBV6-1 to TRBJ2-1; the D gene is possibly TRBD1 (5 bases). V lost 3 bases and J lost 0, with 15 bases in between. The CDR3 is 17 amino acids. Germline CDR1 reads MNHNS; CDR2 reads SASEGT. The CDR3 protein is CASSDETVTSSYNEQFF. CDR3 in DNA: TGTGCCAGCAGTGACGAGACAGTCACCAGCTCCTACAATGAGCAGTTCTTC.

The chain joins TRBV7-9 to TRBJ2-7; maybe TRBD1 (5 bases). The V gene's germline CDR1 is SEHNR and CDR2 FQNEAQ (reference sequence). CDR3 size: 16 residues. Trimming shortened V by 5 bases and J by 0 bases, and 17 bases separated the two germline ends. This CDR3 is CASSHGAGQLSYEQYF. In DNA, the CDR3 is TGTGCCAGCAGCCATGGAGCAGGGCAACTCTCCTACGAGCAGTACTTC.

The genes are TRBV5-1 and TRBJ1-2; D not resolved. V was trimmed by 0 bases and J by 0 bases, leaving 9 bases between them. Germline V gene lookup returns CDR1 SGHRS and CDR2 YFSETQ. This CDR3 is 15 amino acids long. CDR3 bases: TGCGCCAGCAGCTTGGACCGGCCGCCTAACTATGGCTACACCTTC. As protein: CASSLDRPPNYGYTF.

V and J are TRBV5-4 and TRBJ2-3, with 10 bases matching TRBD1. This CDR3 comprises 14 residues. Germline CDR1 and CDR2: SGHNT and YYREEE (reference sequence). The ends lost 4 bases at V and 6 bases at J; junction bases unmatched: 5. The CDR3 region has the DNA TGTGCCAGCAGCATACGGACAGGGGGGGATACGCAGTATTTT. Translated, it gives CASSIRTGGDTQYF. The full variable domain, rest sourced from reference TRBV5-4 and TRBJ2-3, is ETGVTQSPTHLIKTRGQQVTLRCSSQSGHNTVSWYQQALGQGPQFIFQYYREEENGRGNFPPRFSGLQFPNYSSELNVNALELDDSALYLCASSIRTGGDTQYFGPGTRLTVL.

The CDR3 sequence is CASSLALNAGSRGYTF. The CDR3 DNA sequence: TGTGCCAGCAGTTTAGCTCTCAATGCAGGATCGCGTGGCTACACCTTC. V gene TRBV28 combines with J gene TRBJ1-2; D not certain. Germline CDR1 MDHEN, CDR2 SYDVKM. Trimming removed 2 bases at V and 7 bases at J, with 20 bases between. The CDR3 extends over 16 amino acids.

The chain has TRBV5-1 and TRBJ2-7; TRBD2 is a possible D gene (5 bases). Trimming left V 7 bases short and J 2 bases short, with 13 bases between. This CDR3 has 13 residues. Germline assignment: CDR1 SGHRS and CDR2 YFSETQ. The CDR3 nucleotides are TGCGCCAGCCGCACGGACTTGACCTACGAGCAGTACTTC. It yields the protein CASRTDLTYEQYF.

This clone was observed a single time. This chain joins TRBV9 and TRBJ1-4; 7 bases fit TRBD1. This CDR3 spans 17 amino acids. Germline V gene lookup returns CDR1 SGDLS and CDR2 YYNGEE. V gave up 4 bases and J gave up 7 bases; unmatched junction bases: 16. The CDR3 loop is CASSPTVDRVGPEKLFF. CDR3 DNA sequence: TGTGCCAGCAGCCCCACCGTAGACAGGGTCGGTCCTGAAAAACTGTTTTTT.

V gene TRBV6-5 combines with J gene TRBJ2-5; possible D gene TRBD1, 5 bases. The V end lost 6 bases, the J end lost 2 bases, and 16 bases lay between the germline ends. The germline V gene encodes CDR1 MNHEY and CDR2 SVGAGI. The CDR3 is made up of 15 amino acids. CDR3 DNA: TGTGCCAGCAGACTCCTTTTCGACAGTCAAGAGACCCAGTACTTC. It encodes CASRLLFDSQETQYF.

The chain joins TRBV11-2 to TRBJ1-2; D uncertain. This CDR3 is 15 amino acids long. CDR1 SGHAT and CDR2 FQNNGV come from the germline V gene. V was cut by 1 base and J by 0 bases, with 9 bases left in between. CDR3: CASSLVSASNYGYTF. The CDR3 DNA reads TGTGCCAGCAGCTTAGTGTCAGCGTCTAACTATGGCTACACCTTC.

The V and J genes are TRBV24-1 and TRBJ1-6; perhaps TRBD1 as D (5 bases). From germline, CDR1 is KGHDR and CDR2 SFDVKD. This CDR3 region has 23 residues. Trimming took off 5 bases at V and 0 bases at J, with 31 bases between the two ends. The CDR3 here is CATSVPGQGGRVRRPSYNSPLHF. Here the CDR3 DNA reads TGTGCCACCAGTGTCCCAGGGCAGGGTGGTAGGGTACGGCGTCCCTCCTATAATTCACCCCTCCACTTT.

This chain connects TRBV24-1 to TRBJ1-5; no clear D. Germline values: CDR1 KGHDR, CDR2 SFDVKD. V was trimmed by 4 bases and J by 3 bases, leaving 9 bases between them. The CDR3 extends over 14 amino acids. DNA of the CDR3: TGTGCCACCAGTGAACCCGGGTACAATCAGCCCCAGCATTTT. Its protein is CATSEPGYNQPQHF.

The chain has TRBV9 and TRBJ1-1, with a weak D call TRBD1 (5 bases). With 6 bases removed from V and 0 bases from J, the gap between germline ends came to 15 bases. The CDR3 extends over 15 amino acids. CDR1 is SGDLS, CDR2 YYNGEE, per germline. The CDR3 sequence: CASKNDKDMNTEAFF. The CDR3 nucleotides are TGTGCCAGCAAAAACGATAAGGACATGAACACTGAAGCTTTCTTT.

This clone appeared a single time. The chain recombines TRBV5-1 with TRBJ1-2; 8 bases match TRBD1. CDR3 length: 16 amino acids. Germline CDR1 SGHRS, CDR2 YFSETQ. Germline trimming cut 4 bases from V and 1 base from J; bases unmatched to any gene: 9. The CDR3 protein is CASSKMTGDRNYGYTF. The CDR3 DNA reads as TGCGCCAGCAGCAAGATGACAGGGGATCGTAACTATGGCTACACCTTC.

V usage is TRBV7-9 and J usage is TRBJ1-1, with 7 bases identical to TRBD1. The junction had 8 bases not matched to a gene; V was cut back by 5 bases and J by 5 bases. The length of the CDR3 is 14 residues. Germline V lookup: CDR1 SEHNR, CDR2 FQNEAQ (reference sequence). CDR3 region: CASSPRQGGTEAFF. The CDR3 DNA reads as TGTGCCAGCAGCCCGAGACAGGGTGGAACTGAAGCTTTCTTT.

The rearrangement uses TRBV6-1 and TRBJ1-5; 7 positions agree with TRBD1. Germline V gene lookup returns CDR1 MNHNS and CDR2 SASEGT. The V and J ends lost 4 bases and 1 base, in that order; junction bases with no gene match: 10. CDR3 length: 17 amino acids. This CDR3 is CASSGPGQRLSNQPQHF. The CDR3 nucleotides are TGTGCCAGCAGTGGACCGGGACAGCGTCTCAGCAATCAGCCCCAGCATTTT.

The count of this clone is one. CDR3 nucleotides: TGTGCCAGCGCGAAGTCGCTCGAGGCCCGGCCCTACGAGCAGTACTTC. This sequence encodes CASAKSLEARPYEQYF. The chain is built from TRBV19 and TRBJ2-7, with D uncertain. CDR3 size: 16 residues. CDR1 is LNHDA, CDR2 SQIVND, per germline (reference sequence). Trimming shortened V by 9 bases and J by 2 bases, and 23 bases separated the two germline ends. The full variable domain, completed using reference TRBV19 and TRBJ2-7, is DGGITQSPKYLFRKEGQNVTLSCEQNLNHDAMYWYRQDPGQGLRLIYYSQIVNDFQKGDIAEGYSVSREKKESFPLTVTSAQKNPTAFYLCASAKSLEARPYEQYFGPGTRLTVT.

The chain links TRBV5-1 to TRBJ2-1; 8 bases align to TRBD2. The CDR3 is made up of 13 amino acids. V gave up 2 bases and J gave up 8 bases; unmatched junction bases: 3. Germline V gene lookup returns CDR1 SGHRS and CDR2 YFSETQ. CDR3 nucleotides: TGCGCCAGCAGCTTCGGACTAGCCGATGAGCAGTTCTTC. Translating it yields CASSFGLADEQFF. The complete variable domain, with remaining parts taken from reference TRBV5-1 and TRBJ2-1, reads KAGVTQTPRYLIKTRGQQVTLSCSPISGHRSVSWYQQTPGQGLQFLFEYFSETQRNKGNFPGRFSGRQFSNSRSEMNVSTLELGDSALYLCASSFGLADEQFFGPGTRLTVL.

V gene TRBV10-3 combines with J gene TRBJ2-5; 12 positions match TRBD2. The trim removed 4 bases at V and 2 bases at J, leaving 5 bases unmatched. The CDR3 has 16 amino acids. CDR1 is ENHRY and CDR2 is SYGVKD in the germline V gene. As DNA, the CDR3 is TGTGCCATCAGTGCCGGGACTAGCGGGCGACAAGAGACCCAGTACTTC. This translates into CAISAGTSGRQETQYF.

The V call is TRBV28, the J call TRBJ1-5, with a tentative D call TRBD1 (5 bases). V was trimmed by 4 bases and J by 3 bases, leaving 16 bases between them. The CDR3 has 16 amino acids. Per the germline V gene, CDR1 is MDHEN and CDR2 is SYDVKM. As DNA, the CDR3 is TGTGCCAGCAGTTCCTCTCTGGGGGGTGACAATCAGCCCCAGCATTTT. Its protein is CASSSSLGGDNQPQHF.

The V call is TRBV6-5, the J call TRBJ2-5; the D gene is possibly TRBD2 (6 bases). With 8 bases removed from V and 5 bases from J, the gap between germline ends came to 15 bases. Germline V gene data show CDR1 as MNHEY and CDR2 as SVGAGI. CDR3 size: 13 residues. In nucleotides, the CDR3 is TGTGCCAGCGGAGGGGCAGGGTGGGAGACCCAGTACTTC. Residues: CASGGAGWETQYF.

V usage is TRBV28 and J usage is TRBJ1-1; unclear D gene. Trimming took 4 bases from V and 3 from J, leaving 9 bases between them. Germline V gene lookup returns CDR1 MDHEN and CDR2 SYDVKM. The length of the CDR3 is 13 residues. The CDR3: CASSSTPDTEAFF. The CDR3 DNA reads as TGTGCCAGCAGTTCCACCCCCGACACTGAAGCTTTCTTT.

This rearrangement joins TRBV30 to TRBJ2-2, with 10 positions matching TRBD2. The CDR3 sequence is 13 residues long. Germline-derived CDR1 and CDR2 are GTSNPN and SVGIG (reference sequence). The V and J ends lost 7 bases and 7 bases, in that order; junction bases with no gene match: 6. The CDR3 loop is CAFSGGKDGELFF. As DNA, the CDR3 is TGTGCCTTTAGCGGGGGGAAAGACGGGGAGCTGTTTTTT.

CDR3 protein: CASSQAKYSNQPQHF. The CDR3 DNA reads as TGTGCCAGCAGCCAGGCAAAGTATAGCAATCAGCCCCAGCATTTT. The chain recombines TRBV3-1 (or the pseudogene TRBV3-2) with TRBJ1-5; D is unresolved. Trimming took off 3 bases at V and 0 bases at J, with 9 bases between the two ends. The length of the CDR3 is 15 residues. Per germline, CDR1 LGHDT and CDR2 YNNKEL (reference sequence).

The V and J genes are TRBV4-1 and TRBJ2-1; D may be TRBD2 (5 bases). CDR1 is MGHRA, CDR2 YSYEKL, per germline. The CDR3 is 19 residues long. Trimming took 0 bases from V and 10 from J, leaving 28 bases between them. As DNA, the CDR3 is TGCGCCAGCAGCCAAGATCACGGCGGCAGAGGTCCCGAGGGAAGGGAGCAGTTCTTC. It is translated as CASSQDHGGRGPEGREQFF.

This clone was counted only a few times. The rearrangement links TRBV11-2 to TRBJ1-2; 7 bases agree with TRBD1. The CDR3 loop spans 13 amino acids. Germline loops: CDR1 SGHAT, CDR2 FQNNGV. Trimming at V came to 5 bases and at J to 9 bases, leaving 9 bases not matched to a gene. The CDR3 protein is CASSIGTEGSYTF. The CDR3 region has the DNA TGTGCCAGCAGCATTGGGACAGAAGGAAGCTACACCTTC.

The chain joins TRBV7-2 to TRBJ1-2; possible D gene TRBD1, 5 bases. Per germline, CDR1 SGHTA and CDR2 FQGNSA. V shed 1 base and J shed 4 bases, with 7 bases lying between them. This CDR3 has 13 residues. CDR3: CASSLGGTYGYTF. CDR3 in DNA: TGTGCCAGCAGCTTAGGGGGCACCTATGGCTACACCTTC.

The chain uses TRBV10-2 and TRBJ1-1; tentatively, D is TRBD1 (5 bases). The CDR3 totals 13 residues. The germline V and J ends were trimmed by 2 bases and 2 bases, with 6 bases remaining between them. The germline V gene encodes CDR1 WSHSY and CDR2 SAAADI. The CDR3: CASSEQGNTEAFF. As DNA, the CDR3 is TGCGCCAGCAGTGAGCAGGGAAACACTGAAGCTTTCTTT.